The T cell receptor (beta chain) under discussion was sequenced for a study of T cell repertoires in cytomegalovirus infection. Whole-study results and caveats: Ex vivo, HLA-C-restricted CMV-specific TCR beta clonotypes prevailed over the rest of the response.

V shed 1 base and J 7 bases; nucleotides not matched to a gene: 10. This CDR3 spans 16 amino acids. Germline V lookup: CDR1 LNHDA, CDR2 SQIVND (reference sequence). This clonotype came up a few times. Its specificity is unknown. Each CDR3 protein gets one entry after TCRdb re-called the reads with MiXCR. This sample has roughly 130,000 distinct CDR3 sequences, with roughly 25% found just once. The sequence was obtained from a human donor in good health (CMV status not recorded). Some clones in this sample may be carry-over from other donors' samples. Sequencing was performed on PBMCs, sequenced either directly or after in vitro stimulation (not recorded which). The chain employs TRBV19 and TRBJ1-5, with 7 bases that match TRBD1. CDR3 DNA sequence: TGTGCCAGTAGTATAGTCGGGGGGACAGTCAACCAGCCCCAGCATTTT. Translation gives CASSIVGGTVNQPQHF. Looking up the rest from reference TRBV19 and TRBJ1-5 gives the full variable domain: DGGITQSPKYLFRKEGQNVTLSCEQNLNHDAMYWYRQDPGQGLRLIYYSQIVNDFQKGDIAEGYSVSREKKESFPLTVTSAQKNPTAFYLCASSIVGGTVNQPQHFGDGTRLSIL.